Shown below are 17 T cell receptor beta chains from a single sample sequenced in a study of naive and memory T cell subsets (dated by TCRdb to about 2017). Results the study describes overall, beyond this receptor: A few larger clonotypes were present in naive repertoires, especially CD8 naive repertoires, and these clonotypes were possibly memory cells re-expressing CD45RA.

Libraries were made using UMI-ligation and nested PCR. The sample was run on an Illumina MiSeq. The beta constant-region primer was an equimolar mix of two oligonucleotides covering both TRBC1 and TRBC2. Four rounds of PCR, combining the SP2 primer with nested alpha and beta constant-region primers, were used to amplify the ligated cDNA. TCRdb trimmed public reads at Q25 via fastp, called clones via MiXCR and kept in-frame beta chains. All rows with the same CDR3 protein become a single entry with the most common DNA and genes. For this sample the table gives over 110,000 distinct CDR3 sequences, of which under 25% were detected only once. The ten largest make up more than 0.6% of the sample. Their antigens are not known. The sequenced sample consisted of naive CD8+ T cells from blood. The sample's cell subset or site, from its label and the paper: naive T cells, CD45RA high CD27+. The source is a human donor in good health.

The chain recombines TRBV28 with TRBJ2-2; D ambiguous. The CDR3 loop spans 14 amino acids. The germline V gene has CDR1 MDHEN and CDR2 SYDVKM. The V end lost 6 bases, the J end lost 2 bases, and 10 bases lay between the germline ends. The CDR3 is CASSQVGNTGELFF. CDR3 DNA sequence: TGTGCCAGCAGCCAGGTCGGAAACACCGGGGAGCTGTTTTTT.

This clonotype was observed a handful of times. This chain's CDR3 is CASSLPRENTEAFF. CDR3 bases: TGTGCCAGCAGTTTACCCAGGGAGAACACTGAAGCTTTCTTT. V is TRBV28 and J is TRBJ1-1; possible D gene TRBD1, 5 bases. In germline, CDR1 is MDHEN, CDR2 SYDVKM. The CDR3 sequence is 14 residues long. Trimming stripped 2 bases from V and 1 base from J, with 8 bases between.

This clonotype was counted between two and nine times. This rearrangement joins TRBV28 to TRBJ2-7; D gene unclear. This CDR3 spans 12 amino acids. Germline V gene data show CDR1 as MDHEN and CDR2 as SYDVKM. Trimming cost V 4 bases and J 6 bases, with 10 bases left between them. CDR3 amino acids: CASSSPTSEQYF. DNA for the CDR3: TGTGCCAGCAGTTCCCCGACATCCGAGCAGTACTTC.

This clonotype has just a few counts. CDR3 residues: CASSLPVYTGELFF. Written as DNA, the CDR3 is TGTGCCAGCAGTTTACCGGTATACACCGGGGAGCTGTTTTTT. The chain joins TRBV28 to TRBJ2-2, with D uncertain. The CDR3 spans 14 residues. Trimming stripped 2 bases from V and 3 bases from J, with 7 bases between. From germline, CDR1 is MDHEN and CDR2 SYDVKM.

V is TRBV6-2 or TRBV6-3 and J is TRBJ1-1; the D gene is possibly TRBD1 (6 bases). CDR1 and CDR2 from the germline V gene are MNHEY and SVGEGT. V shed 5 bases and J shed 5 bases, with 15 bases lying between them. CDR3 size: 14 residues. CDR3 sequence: CASSTTRGRTEAFF. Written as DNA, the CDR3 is TGTGCCAGCAGTACGACAAGGGGGAGGACTGAAGCTTTCTTT.

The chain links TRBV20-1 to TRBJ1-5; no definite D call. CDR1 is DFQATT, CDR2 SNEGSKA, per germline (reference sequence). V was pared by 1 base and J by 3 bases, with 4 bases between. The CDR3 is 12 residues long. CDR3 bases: TGCAGTGCTAGAGTTCTCAATCAGCCCCAGCATTTT. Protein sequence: CSARVLNQPQHF.

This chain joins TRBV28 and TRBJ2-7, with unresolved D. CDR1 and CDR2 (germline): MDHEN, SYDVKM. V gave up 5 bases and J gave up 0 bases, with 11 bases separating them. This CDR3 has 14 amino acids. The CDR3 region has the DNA TGTGCCAGCAGTATCACCGCCAGCTCCTACGAGCAGTACTTC. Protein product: CASSITASSYEQYF.

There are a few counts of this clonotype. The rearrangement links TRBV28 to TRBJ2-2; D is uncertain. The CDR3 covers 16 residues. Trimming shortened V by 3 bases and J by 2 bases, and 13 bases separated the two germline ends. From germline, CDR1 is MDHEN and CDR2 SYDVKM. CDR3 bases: TGTGCCAGCAGTTTGGTTTCCCTGGGAAACACCGGGGAGCTGTTTTTT. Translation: CASSLVSLGNTGELFF. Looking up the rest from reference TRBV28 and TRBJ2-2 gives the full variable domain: DVKVTQSSRYLVKRTGEKVFLECVQDMDHENMFWYRQDPGLGLRLIYFSYDVKMKEKGDIPEGYSVSREKKERFSLILESASTNQTSMYLCASSLVSLGNTGELFFGEGSRLTVL.

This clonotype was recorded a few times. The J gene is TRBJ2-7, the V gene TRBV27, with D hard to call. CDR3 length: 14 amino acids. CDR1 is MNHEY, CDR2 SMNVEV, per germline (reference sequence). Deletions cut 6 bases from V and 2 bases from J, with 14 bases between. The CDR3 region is CASSPSSSPYEQYF. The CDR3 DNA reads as TGTGCCAGCAGCCCGTCTTCCTCGCCCTACGAGCAGTACTTC.

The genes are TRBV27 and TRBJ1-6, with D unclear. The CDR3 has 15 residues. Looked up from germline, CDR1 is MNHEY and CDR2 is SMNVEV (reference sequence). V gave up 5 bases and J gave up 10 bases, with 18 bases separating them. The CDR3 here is CASSVRWRDVSPLHF. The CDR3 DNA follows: TGTGCCAGCAGTGTAAGATGGCGCGACGTCTCACCCCTCCACTTT.

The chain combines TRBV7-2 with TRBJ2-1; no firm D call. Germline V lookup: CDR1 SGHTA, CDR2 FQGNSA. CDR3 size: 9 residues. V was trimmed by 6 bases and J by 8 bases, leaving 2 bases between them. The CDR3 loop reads CASSHEQFF. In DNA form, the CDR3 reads TGTGCCAGCAGTCATGAGCAGTTCTTC.

For the CDR3, the DNA is TGTGCCAGCAGCTACGTAGGGACAAACACCGGGGAGCTGTTTTTT. It encodes CASSYVGTNTGELFF. The J gene is TRBJ2-2, the V gene TRBV7-9, with D possibly being TRBD1 (6 bases). The CDR3 is made up of 15 amino acids. V lost 4 bases and J 2 bases, leaving 11 bases between the germline ends. Germline V gene sequence: CDR1 SEHNR, CDR2 FQNEAQ (reference sequence).

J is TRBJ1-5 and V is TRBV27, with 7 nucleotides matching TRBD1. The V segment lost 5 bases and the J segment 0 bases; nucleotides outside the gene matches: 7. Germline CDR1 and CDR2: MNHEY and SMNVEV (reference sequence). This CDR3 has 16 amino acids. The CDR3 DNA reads TGTGCCAGCAGTCCTCTGACAGGGTATAGCAATCAGCCCCAGCATTTT. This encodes CASSPLTGYSNQPQHF.

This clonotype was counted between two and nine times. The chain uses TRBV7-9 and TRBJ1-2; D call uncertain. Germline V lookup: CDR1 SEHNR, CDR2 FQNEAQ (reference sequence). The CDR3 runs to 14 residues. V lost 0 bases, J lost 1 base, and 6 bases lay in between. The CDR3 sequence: CASSLAQVNYGYTF. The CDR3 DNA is TGTGCCAGCAGCTTAGCGCAGGTTAACTATGGCTACACCTTC.

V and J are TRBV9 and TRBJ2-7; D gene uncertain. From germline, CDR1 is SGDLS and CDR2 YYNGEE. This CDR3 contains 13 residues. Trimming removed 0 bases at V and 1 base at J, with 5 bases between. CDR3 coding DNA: TGTGCCAGCAGCGTAGGCAGTTCCTACGAGCAGTACTTC. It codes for CASSVGSSYEQYF.

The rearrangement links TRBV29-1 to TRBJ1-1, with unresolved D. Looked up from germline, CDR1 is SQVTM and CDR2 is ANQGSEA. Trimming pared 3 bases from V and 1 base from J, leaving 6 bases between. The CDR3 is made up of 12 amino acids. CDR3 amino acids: CSVDQGNTEAFF. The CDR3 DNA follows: TGCAGCGTTGATCAAGGGAACACTGAAGCTTTCTTT.

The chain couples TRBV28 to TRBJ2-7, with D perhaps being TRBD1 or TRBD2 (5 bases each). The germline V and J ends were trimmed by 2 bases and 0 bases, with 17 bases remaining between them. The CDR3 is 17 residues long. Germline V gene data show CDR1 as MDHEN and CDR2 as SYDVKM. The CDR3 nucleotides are TGTGCCAGCAGTTTACCCACGGGGCAGGCTTACTCCTACGAGCAGTACTTC. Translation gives CASSLPTGQAYSYEQYF.